This TCR beta chain derives from a study of cytomegalovirus exposure and HLA in healthy donors. Study outcomes and limitations: Rarity held for most TCR sequences, but there were some public TCRs that occurred in many donors. The CMV antigen specificity of a few CMV-associated chains was confirmed through in vitro analysis.

PCR used 60 Vbeta primers and 13 Jbeta primers. Only in-frame clones appear in the TCRdb table, and some are missing; sequencing was by immunoSEQ multiplex PCR. The sample contains under 150,000 clones, more than 60% of which appear only once. There are 15 residues in the CDR3. Germline loops: CDR1 LGHNT, CDR2 FRNRAP. The germline V and J ends were trimmed by 1 base and 4 bases, with 11 bases remaining between them. Turning to this clone: Antigen specificity is unknown.

The chain recombines TRBV12-5 with TRBJ1-3; a possible D gene is TRBD1 (6 bases). The receptor was isolated from a man aged 35 to 55 in good health and CMV-seropositive. Material: PBMCs. The chain's CDR3 is CASGLESGAGNTIYF. DNA of the CDR3: TGTGCTAGTGGTTTGGAATCAGGGGCCGGAAACACCATATATTTT.